This T cell receptor (beta chain) originates from a study of regulatory T cells in long-lasting Graves disease. The sample's time point: newly diagnosed GD, antithyroid drugs for less than 3 months. RNA from PBMCs was the source of the TCR library. To make TCR beta libraries, researchers used iRepertoire HTBI primers and Arm-PCR of CDR3 regions. In TCRdb, the multiplex PCR reads were re-called with MiXCR into one record per CDR3 protein. This sample has more than 450,000 distinct CDR3 sequences, with around 16% found just once. At least ten counts were recorded for this clonotype. The germline gives CDR1 SGHTA, CDR2 FQGNSA. CDR3 length: 15 residues. Trimming took 1 base from V and 6 from J; bases not matched to a gene: 3. The sample also formed part of further work on T cells in Graves' hyperthyroidism and ophthalmopathy. From that report: Criteria for exclusion of patients were uncontrolled infection, other autoimmune disease, pregnancy or lactation. Most thyroid clonotypes with frequency above 0.001 were detected in blood.

The TCR was taken from a man aged 35-49 years with Graves disease. The chain employs TRBV7-2 and TRBJ2-1, with 10 bases identical to TRBD2. The specimen comprised peripheral blood mononuclear cells (PBMCs), sampled at new diagnosis, from a patient treated with antithyroid drugs. The CDR3: CASSLGTSGGNEQFF. In DNA form, the CDR3 reads TGTGCCAGCAGCTTAGGGACTAGCGGAGGCAATGAGCAGTTCTTC.